What follows are 23 T cell receptor beta chains derived from one specimen sequenced in a study of T cells after yellow fever vaccination. TCRdb independently ran MiXCR on the 5' RACE reads; one entry per CDR3 protein. Of 350,000 to 450,000 distinct CDR3 sequences listed, roughly a sixth are singletons. The source material was PBMCs, sampled before the yellow fever booster vaccination. Receptors were obtained from a man between 18 and 29 years old who received the YFV17D yellow fever vaccine.

This chain uses TRBV20-1 with TRBJ1-1; 8 bases are shared with TRBD1. J gave up 5 bases and V 3 bases, and 5 bases lay outside the gene matches. The CDR3 is 13 residues long. CDR1 and CDR2 from the germline V gene are DFQATT and SNEGSKA (reference sequence). The DNA of the CDR3 is TGCAGTGCTAGCCAGGGGGCAAGGACTGAAGCTTTCTTT. As protein: CSASQGARTEAFF.

A few counts support this clonotype. The chain is built from TRBV7-2 and TRBJ2-1; tentatively, D is TRBD2 (5 bases). Per germline, CDR1 SGHTA and CDR2 FQGNSA. Trimming took off 3 bases at V and 8 bases at J, with 14 bases between the two ends. This CDR3 has 14 amino acids. The CDR3 DNA reads as TGTGCCAGCAGCTTCCTCGGGGTGGGCGATGAGCAGTTCTTC. Residues: CASSFLGVGDEQFF. The complete variable domain, with remaining parts taken from reference TRBV7-2 and TRBJ2-1, reads GAGVSQSPSNKVTEKGKDVELRCDPISGHTALYWYRQSLGQGLEFLIYFQGNSAPDKSGLPSDRFSAERTGGSVSTLTIQRTQQEDSAVYLCASSFLGVGDEQFFGPGTRLTVL.

The chain links TRBV4-1 to TRBJ1-1; tentative D call: TRBD1 (6 bases). This CDR3 comprises 15 residues. The germline gives CDR1 MGHRA, CDR2 YSYEKL. The V end was cut by 0 bases, the J end by 6 bases, with 14 bases between. DNA for the CDR3: TGCGCCAGCAGCCAAGATGGGAGGGGGGGGTCTGAAGCTTTCTTT. It encodes CASSQDGRGGSEAFF.

This clonotype was observed a handful of times. V is TRBV27 and J is TRBJ2-2, with 8 bases lining up with TRBD1. The CDR3 runs to 15 residues. Germline V CDR1 and CDR2: MNHEY, SMNVEV (reference sequence). V shed 6 bases and J 6 bases; nucleotides not matched to a gene: 9. CDR3 loop: CASRSGQELSGELFF. CDR3 bases: TGTGCCAGCAGATCGGGACAGGAATTGTCCGGGGAGCTGTTTTTT.

The CDR3 spells CASSSQGQGNTGELFF. The CDR3 coding sequence is TGCGCCAGCAGCTCGCAGGGACAGGGCAACACCGGGGAGCTGTTTTTT. The chain couples TRBV5-1 to TRBJ2-2; 9 positions match TRBD1. From germline, CDR1 is SGHRS and CDR2 YFSETQ. The CDR3 runs 16 residues. V gave up 3 bases and J gave up 2 bases; unmatched junction bases: 5. The full variable domain, completed using reference TRBV5-1 and TRBJ2-2, is KAGVTQTPRYLIKTRGQQVTLSCSPISGHRSVSWYQQTPGQGLQFLFEYFSETQRNKGNFPGRFSGRQFSNSRSEMNVSTLELGDSALYLCASSSQGQGNTGELFFGEGSRLTVL.

This sequence joins TRBV6-5 and TRBJ1-3, with D hard to call. V lost 5 bases, J lost 4 bases, and 9 bases lay in between. CDR1 and CDR2 from the germline V gene are MNHEY and SVGAGI. The CDR3 is 13 residues long. DNA for the CDR3: TGTGCCAGCAGTACCACAAACGGAAACACCATATATTTT. Translation gives CASSTTNGNTIYF.

The chain uses TRBV29-1 and TRBJ1-2; D not resolved. Deletions cut 4 bases from V and 2 bases from J, with 8 bases between. Germline-derived CDR1 and CDR2 are SQVTM and ANQGSEA. This CDR3 comprises 12 residues. The CDR3 DNA follows: TGCAGCGTTGTGGATCAGAACTATGGCTACACCTTC. Translated, it gives CSVVDQNYGYTF.

This clonotype was counted between two and nine times. The J gene is TRBJ2-1, the V gene TRBV6-1; 10 nucleotides align to TRBD1. The CDR3 is made up of 15 amino acids. CDR1 and CDR2 from the germline V gene are MNHNS and SASEGT. Losses at the gene ends were 6 bases for V and 1 base for J; bases not matched to a gene: 3. The CDR3 here is CASRGDRGSYNEQFF. Written as DNA, the CDR3 is TGTGCCAGCAGGGGGGACAGGGGATCCTACAATGAGCAGTTCTTC.

The gene calls are TRBV29-1 and TRBJ2-5; D is unresolved. Trimming shortened V by 1 base and J by 5 bases, and 20 bases separated the two germline ends. CDR3 length: 16 amino acids. The germline V gene has CDR1 SQVTM and CDR2 ANQGSEA. CDR3 loop: CSVEGSGHPSEETQYF. CDR3 nucleotide sequence: TGCAGCGTTGAAGGTTCTGGGCACCCAAGTGAGGAGACCCAGTACTTC.

This CDR3 reads CASSYDRSHEQYF. DNA for the CDR3: TGTGCCAGCAGTTACGACAGGTCTCACGAGCAGTACTTC. The chain has TRBV12-3 or TRBV12-4 and TRBJ2-7, with D possibly TRBD1 on 6 matching bases. This CDR3 spans 13 amino acids. V lost 4 bases to trimming and J lost 5 bases, with 12 bases between them.

This sequence joins TRBV25-1 and TRBJ2-5; TRBD2 matches 8 bases. With V trimmed by 8 bases and J by 5 bases, 7 bases remained unmatched. Germline CDR1 is MGHDK and CDR2 is SYGVNS. The CDR3 runs 13 residues. The CDR3, as DNA: TGTGCCAGCCGGGGGGGCGTGTTGGAGACCCAGTACTTC. Translation: CASRGGVLETQYF.

CDR3 sequence: CAKPGERISYNSPLHF. DNA of the CDR3: TGTGCCAAACCAGGGGAGAGGATCTCCTATAATTCACCCCTCCACTTT. The J gene is TRBJ1-6, the V gene TRBV7-4, with D possibly being TRBD1 (6 bases). Germline CDR1 SGHVT, CDR2 SQSDAQ. The V gene lost 10 bases and the J gene lost 0 bases, with 16 bases spanning the gap. This CDR3 has 16 residues.

This clonotype was observed a few times. CDR3 in amino acids: CASSPTGTSAETETQYF. In DNA, the CDR3 is TGCGCCAGCAGCCCAACGGGAACTAGCGCAGAAACCGAGACCCAGTACTTC. V and J are TRBV4-1 and TRBJ2-5, with 7 positions matching TRBD2. Germline trimming cut 4 bases from V and 5 bases from J; bases unmatched to any gene: 16. The CDR3 length is 17 residues. Germline V gene lookup returns CDR1 MGHRA and CDR2 YSYEKL.

The rearrangement joins TRBV20-1 to TRBJ2-5; D unclear. The CDR3 extends over 12 amino acids. CDR1 is DFQATT and CDR2 is SNEGSKA in the germline V gene (reference sequence). The V gene lost 5 bases and the J gene lost 4 bases, with 11 bases spanning the gap. The CDR3 loop is CSAPEPRETQYF. The DNA for the CDR3 is TGCAGTGCTCCCGAACCGAGAGAGACCCAGTACTTC.

This clonotype appeared a few times. The CDR3 here is CSVVSAGVPYNEQFF. CDR3 coding DNA: TGCAGCGTTGTGTCTGCGGGGGTCCCCTACAATGAGCAGTTCTTC. This chain links TRBV29-1 with TRBJ2-1; 7 positions agree with TRBD2. Germline V lookup: CDR1 SQVTM, CDR2 ANQGSEA. Trimming removed 4 bases from V and 2 bases from J; junction bases left unmatched: 8. The CDR3 sequence is 15 residues long.

V gene TRBV7-2 combines with J gene TRBJ1-2, with a possible D match to TRBD1 (5 bases). Germline-derived CDR1 and CDR2 are SGHTA and FQGNSA. Trimming stripped 4 bases from V and 7 bases from J, with 16 bases between. There are 14 residues in the CDR3. The CDR3 reads CASSSIGQGGGYTF. In DNA form, the CDR3 reads TGTGCCAGCAGCTCAATCGGTCAGGGAGGTGGCTACACCTTC.

This rearrangement joins TRBV6-2 or TRBV6-3 to TRBJ1-5; D not certain. Germline V gives CDR1 MNHEY, CDR2 SVGEGT. The ends were cut back, 2 bases at V and 5 bases at J, with 7 bases in the middle. This CDR3 is built from 13 residues. DNA for the CDR3: TGTGCCAGCAGTTACAACGGACATCAGCCCCAGCATTTT. Its translation is CASSYNGHQPQHF.

This chain joins TRBV6-5 and TRBJ1-2; D remains unclear. V was cut by 0 bases and J by 4 bases, with 12 bases left in between. Germline V gene data show CDR1 as MNHEY and CDR2 as SVGAGI. This CDR3 region has 15 residues. Here the CDR3 reads CASSYSSRGGYGYTF. CDR3 in DNA: TGTGCCAGCAGTTACTCGAGTCGGGGTGGCTATGGCTACACCTTC.

This clonotype was recorded a few times. The chain employs TRBV4-2 and TRBJ2-7; D remains ambiguous. The germline V and J ends were trimmed by 0 bases and 1 base, with 4 bases remaining between them. Germline V CDR1 and CDR2: LGHNA, YNFKEQ. The CDR3 is 13 residues long. The CDR3 DNA reads as TGTGCCAGCAGCCAAGATAATTCCTACGAGCAGTACTTC. This sequence encodes CASSQDNSYEQYF.

This clonotype was seen just once. The chain uses TRBV2 and TRBJ2-1; 13 nucleotides agree with TRBD2. The V gene end was trimmed by 7 bases and the J gene end by 2 bases; junction bases not matched to a gene: 2. From germline, CDR1 is SNHLY and CDR2 FYNNEI. The CDR3 sequence is 15 residues long. The CDR3 protein is CASIGTSGAYNEQFF. The CDR3 region has the DNA TGTGCCAGCATTGGGACTAGCGGGGCCTACAATGAGCAGTTCTTC.

This clonotype was observed a handful of times. CDR3: CASSLRGRLGAFF. The CDR3 DNA sequence: TGTGCCAGCAGCTTACGGGGGCGATTAGGAGCTTTCTTT. The gene calls are TRBV11-2 and TRBJ1-1; tentative D call: TRBD1 (6 bases). V was cut by 2 bases and J by 10 bases, with 14 bases left in between. The CDR3 spans 13 residues. The germline gives CDR1 SGHAT, CDR2 FQNNGV.

The chain has TRBV6-1 and TRBJ2-7, with TRBD1 identical over 11 bases. CDR3 length: 16 amino acids. Germline assignment: CDR1 MNHNS and CDR2 SASEGT. V was pared by 3 bases and J by 2 bases, with 6 bases of the junction left unmatched. This CDR3 reads CASSEGEGQGAYEQYF. The CDR3 DNA sequence: TGTGCCAGCAGTGAGGGGGAGGGACAGGGGGCCTACGAGCAGTACTTC.

The chain is built from TRBV28 and TRBJ1-6, with 7 positions matching TRBD1. The length of the CDR3 is 16 residues. J lost 9 bases, V lost 6 bases, and 14 bases had no gene match. Germline assignment: CDR1 MDHEN and CDR2 SYDVKM. The CDR3 region has the DNA TGTGCCAGCAGCCCCCGTTCGAGGGGGCCGGGTTCACCCCTCCACTTT. This codes for CASSPRSRGPGSPLHF.